This T cell receptor beta chain comes out of a study of identifying expanded T cells in peripheral blood. Overall study results and limits: Variance in clone template counts between roughly two-week samples significantly increased with total template count across all healthy donors.

During the collection period, no donor immune events like infections were recorded. Sequencing was performed with immunoSEQ multiplex PCR; in TCRdb, only in-frame clones are kept and a portion is missing. The table shows some 65,000 clones, with about four fifths occurring only once. On this clone itself: The antigen is not known.

V was shortened by 5 bases and J by 0 bases, with 23 bases between the two germline ends. Germline values: CDR1 SGHAT, CDR2 FQNNGV. The CDR3 is made up of 19 amino acids. The genes are TRBV11-2 and TRBJ2-4, with D perhaps given as TRBD1 or TRBD2 (5 bases each). Sequencing was performed on blood. The sequence was obtained from a person aged 18 to 69 in good health. The CDR3 sequence: CASSPEGRVAGLAKNIQYF. The CDR3, as DNA: TGTGCCAGCAGCCCAGAGGGCAGGGTCGCTGGTCTAGCCAAAAACATTCAGTACTTC.